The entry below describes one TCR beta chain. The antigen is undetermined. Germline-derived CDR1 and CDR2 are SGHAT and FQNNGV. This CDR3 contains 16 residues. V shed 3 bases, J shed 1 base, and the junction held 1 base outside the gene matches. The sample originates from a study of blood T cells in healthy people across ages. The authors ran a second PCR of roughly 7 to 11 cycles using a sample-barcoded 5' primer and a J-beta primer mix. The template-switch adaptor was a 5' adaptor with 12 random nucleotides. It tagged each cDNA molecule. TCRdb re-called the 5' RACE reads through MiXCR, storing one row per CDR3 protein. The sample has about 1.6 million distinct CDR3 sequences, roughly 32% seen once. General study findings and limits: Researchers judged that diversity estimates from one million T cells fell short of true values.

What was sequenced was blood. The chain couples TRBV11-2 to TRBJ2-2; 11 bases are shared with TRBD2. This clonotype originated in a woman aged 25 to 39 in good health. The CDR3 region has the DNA TGTGCCAGCAGCTTGCTAGCGGGGGGGAACACCGGGGAGCTGTTTTTT. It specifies CASSLLAGGNTGELFF. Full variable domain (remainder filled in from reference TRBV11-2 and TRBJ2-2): EAGVAQSPRYKIIEKRQSVAFWCNPISGHATLYWYQQILGQGPKLLIQFQNNGVVDDSQLPKDRFSAERLKGVDSTLKIQPAKLEDSAVYLCASSLLAGGNTGELFFGEGSRLTVL.